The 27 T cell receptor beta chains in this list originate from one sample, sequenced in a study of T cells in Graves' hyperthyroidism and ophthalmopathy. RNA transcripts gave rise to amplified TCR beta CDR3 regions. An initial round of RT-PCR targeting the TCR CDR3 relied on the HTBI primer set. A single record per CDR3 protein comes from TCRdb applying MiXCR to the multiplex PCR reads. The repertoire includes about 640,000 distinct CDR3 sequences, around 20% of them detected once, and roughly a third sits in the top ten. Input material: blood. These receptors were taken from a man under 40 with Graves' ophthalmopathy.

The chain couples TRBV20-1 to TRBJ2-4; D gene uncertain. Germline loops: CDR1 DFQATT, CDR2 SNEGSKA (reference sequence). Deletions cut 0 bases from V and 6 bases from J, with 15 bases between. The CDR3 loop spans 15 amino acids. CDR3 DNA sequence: TGCAGTGCTAGAGATGGTGGCGGTAAGCGAAACATTCAGTACTTC. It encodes CSARDGGGKRNIQYF.

The CDR3 sequence is CASTQSGATRGQETQYF. Written as DNA, the CDR3 is TGTGCCAGCACTCAAAGCGGGGCAACGAGGGGACAAGAGACCCAGTACTTC. The rearrangement joins TRBV7-8 to TRBJ2-5, with 7 bases identical to TRBD2. V lost 7 bases to trimming and J lost 2 bases; unmatched junction nucleotides: 16. This CDR3 is built from 17 residues. Germline V CDR1 and CDR2: SGHVS, FQNEAQ.

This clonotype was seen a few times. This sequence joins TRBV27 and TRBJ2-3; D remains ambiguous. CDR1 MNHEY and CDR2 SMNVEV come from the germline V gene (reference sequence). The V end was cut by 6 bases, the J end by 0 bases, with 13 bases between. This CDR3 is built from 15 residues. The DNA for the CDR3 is TGTGCCAGCAGAAAAAGAGTGTCTAGCACAGATACGCAGTATTTT. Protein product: CASRKRVSSTDTQYF.

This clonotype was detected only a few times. The CDR3 coding sequence is TGTGCCAGCAGTTCCCTGGACAGGGGGTACACAGATACGCAGTATTTT. Protein product: CASSSLDRGYTDTQYF. The chain couples TRBV27 to TRBJ2-3; TRBD1 matches at 10 bases. The CDR3 runs to 16 residues. V lost 4 bases and J lost 2; bases outside the gene matches: 6. Germline V gene data show CDR1 as MNHEY and CDR2 as SMNVEV (reference sequence).

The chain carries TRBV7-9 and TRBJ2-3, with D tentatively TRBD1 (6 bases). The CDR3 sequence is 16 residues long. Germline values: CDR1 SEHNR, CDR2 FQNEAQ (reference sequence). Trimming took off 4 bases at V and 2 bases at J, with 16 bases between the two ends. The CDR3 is CASSSFYRVDTDTQYF. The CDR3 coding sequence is TGTGCCAGCAGCTCTTTCTACAGGGTGGACACAGATACGCAGTATTTT. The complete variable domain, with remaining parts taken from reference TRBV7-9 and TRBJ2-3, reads DTGVSQNPRHKITKRGQNVTFRCDPISEHNRLYWYRQTLGQGPEFLTYFQNEAQLEKSRLLSDRFSAERPKGSFSTLEIQRTEQGDSAMYLCASSSFYRVDTDTQYFGPGTRLTVL.

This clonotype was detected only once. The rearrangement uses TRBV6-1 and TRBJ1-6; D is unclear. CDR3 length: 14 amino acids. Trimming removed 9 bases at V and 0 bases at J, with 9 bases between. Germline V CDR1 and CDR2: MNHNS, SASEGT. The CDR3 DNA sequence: TGTGCCAGTCGAGGAAGCTCCTATAATTCACCCCTCCACTTT. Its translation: CASRGSSYNSPLHF.

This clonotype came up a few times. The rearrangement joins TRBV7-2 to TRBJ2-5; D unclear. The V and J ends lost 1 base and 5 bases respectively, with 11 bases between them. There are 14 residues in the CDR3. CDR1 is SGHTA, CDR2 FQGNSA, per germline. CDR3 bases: TGTGCCAGCAGCTTAGGTCTTCAGACGGAGACCCAGTACTTC. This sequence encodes CASSLGLQTETQYF. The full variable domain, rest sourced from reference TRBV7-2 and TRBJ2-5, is GAGVSQSPSNKVTEKGKDVELRCDPISGHTALYWYRQSLGQGLEFLIYFQGNSAPDKSGLPSDRFSAERTGGSVSTLTIQRTQQEDSAVYLCASSLGLQTETQYFGPGTRLLVL.

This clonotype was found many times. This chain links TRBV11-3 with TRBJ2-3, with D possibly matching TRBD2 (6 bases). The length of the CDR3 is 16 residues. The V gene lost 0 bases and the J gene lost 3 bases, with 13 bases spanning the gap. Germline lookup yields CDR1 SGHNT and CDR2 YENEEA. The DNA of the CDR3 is TGTGCCAGCAGCTTAGAAGTAAGCGGGTCTACAGATACGCAGTATTTT. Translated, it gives CASSLEVSGSTDTQYF.

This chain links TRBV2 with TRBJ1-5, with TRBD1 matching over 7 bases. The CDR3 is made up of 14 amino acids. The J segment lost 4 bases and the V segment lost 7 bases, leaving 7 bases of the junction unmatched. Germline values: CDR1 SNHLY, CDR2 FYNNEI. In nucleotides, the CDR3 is TGTGCCAGCAAAACAGGGGAACTAAATCAGCCCCAGCATTTT. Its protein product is CASKTGELNQPQHF.

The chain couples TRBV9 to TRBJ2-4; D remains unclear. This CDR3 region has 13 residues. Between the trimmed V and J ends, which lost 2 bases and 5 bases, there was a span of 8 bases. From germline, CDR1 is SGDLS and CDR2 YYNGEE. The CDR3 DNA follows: TGTGCCAGCAGCGTCGGGCTGGAAAACATTCAGTACTTC. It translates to CASSVGLENIQYF.

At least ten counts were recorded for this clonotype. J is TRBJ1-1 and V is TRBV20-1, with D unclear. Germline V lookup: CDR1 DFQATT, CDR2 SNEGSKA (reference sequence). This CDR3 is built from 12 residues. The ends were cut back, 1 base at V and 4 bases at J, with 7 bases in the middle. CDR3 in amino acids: CSARVPGTEAFF. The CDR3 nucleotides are TGCAGTGCTAGAGTCCCAGGCACTGAAGCTTTCTTT.

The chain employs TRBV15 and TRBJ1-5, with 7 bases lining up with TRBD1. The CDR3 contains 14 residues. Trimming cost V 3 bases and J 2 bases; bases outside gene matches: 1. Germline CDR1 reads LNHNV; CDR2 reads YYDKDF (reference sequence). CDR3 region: CATSSRGGNQPQHF. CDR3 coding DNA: TGTGCCACCAGCAGCAGGGGGGGCAATCAGCCCCAGCATTTT.

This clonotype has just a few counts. The CDR3 DNA reads TGCAGTGCTAGAGATAGCCAGGGGGTAGTCTACGAGCAGTACTTC. This encodes CSARDSQGVVYEQYF. The genes are TRBV20-1 and TRBJ2-7; 7 nucleotides match TRBD1. Trimming cost V 0 bases and J 3 bases; bases outside gene matches: 8. This CDR3 region has 15 residues. Germline CDR1 is DFQATT and CDR2 is SNEGSKA (reference sequence).

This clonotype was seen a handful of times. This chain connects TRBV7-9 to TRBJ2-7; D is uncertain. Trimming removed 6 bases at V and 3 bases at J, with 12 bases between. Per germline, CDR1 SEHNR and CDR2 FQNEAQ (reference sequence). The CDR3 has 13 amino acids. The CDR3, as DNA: TGTGCCAGCAGTCATGACTCCTTCTACGAGCAGTACTTC. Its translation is CASSHDSFYEQYF.

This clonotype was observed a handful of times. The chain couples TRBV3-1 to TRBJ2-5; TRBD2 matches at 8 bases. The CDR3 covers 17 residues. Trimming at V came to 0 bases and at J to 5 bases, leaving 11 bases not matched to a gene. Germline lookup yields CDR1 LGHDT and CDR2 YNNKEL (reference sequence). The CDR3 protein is CASSQDPKREMTETQYF. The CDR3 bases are TGTGCCAGCAGCCAAGATCCTAAGCGGGAGATGACGGAGACCCAGTACTTC.

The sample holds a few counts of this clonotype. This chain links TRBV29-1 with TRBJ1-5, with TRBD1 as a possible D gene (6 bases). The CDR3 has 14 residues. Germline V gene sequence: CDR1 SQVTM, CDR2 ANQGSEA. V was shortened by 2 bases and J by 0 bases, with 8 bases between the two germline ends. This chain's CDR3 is CSVETGNSNQPQHF. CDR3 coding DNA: TGCAGCGTTGAAACAGGGAATAGCAATCAGCCCCAGCATTTT.

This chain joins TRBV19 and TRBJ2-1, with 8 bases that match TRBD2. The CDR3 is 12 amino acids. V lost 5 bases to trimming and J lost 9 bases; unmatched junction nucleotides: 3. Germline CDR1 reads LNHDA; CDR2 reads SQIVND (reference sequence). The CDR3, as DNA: TGTGCCAGTAGTTATAGCGGGGCTGAGCAGTTCTTC. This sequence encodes CASSYSGAEQFF. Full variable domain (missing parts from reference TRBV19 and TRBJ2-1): DGGITQSPKYLFRKEGQNVTLSCEQNLNHDAMYWYRQDPGQGLRLIYYSQIVNDFQKGDIAEGYSVSREKKESFPLTVTSAQKNPTAFYLCASSYSGAEQFFGPGTRLTVL.

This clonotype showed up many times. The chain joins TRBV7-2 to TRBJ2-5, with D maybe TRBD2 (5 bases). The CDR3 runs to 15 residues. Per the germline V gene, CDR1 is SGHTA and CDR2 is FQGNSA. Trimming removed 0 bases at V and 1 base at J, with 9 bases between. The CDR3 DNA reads TGTGCCAGCAGCTTAGCGGGAGCGACCCAAGAGACCCAGTACTTC. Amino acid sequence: CASSLAGATQETQYF.

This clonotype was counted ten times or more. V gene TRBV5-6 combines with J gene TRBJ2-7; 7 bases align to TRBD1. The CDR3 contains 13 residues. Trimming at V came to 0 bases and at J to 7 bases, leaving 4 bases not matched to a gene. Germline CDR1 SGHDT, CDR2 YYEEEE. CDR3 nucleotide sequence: TGTGCCAGCAGCTTGGGAACAGGGGCAGAGCAGTACTTC. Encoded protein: CASSLGTGAEQYF. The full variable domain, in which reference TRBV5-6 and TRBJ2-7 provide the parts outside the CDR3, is DAGVTQSPTHLIKTRGQQVTLRCSPKSGHDTVSWYQQALGQGPQFIFQYYEEEERQRGNFPDRFSGHQFPNYSSELNVNALLLGDSALYLCASSLGTGAEQYFGPGTRLTVT.

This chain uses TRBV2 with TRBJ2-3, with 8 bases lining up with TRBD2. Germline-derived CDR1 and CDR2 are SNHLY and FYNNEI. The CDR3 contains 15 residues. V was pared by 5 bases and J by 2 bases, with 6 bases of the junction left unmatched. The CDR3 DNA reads TGTGCCAGCAGTTATAGCGGGGCTACCACAGATACGCAGTATTTT. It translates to CASSYSGATTDTQYF.

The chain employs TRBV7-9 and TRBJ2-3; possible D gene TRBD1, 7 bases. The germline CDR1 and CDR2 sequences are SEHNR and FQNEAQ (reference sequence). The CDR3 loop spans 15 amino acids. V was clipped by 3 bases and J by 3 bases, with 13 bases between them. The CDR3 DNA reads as TGTGCCAGCAGCTTTGGCAGGGGGAGGACAGATACGCAGTATTTT. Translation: CASSFGRGRTDTQYF.

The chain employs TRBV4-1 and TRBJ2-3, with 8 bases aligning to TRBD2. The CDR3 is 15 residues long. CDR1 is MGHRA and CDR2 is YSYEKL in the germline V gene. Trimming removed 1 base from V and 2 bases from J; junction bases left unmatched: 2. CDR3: CASSQARGDTDTQYF. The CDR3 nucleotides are TGCGCCAGCAGCCAAGCGCGGGGGGACACAGATACGCAGTATTTT.

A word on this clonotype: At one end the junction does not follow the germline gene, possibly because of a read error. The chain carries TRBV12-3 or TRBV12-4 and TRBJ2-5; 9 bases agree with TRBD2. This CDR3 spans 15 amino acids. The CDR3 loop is CDSSLGGRAVETQYF. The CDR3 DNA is TGTGACAGCAGTTTAGGCGGGAGGGCCGTAGAGACCCAGTACTTC.

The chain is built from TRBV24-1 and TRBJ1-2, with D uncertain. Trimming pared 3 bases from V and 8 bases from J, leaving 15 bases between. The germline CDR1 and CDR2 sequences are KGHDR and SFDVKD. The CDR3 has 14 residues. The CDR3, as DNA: TGTGCCACCAGTGATCTCGGGGAGAAGAGCGGCTACACCTTC. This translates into CATSDLGEKSGYTF.

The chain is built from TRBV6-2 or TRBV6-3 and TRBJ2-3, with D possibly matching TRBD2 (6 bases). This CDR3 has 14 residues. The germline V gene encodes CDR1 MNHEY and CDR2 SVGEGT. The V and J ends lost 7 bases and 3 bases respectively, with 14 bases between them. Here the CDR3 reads CASTMGGLTDTQYF. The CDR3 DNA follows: TGTGCCAGCACGATGGGAGGTCTTACAGATACGCAGTATTTT.

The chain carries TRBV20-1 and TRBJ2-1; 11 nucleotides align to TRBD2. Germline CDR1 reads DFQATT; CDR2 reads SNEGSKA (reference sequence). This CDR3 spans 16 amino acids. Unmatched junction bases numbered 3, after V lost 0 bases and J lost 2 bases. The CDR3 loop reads CSARDLTSGTYNEQFF. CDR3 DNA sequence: TGCAGTGCTAGAGACCTGACTAGCGGGACCTACAATGAGCAGTTCTTC.

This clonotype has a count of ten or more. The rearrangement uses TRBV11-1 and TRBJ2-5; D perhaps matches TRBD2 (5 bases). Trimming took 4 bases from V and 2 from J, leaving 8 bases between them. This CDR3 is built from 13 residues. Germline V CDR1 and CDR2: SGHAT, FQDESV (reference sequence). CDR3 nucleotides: TGTGCCAGCAGCTGGCCGGGGCAAGAGACCCAGTACTTC. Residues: CASSWPGQETQYF.